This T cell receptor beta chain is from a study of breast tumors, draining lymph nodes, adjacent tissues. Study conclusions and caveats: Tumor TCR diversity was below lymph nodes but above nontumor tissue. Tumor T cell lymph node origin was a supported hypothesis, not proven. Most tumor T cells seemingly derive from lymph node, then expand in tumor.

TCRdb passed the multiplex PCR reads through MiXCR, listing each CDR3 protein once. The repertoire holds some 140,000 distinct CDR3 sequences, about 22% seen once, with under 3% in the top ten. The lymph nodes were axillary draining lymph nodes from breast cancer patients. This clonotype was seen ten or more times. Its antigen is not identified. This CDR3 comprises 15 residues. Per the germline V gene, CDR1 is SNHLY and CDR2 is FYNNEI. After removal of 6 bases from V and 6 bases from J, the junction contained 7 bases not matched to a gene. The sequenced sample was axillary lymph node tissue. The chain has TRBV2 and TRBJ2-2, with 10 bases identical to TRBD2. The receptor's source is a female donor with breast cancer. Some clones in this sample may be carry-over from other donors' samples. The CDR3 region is CASSPSGRAPGELFF. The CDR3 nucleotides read TGTGCCAGCAGCCCAAGCGGGAGGGCCCCCGGGGAGCTGTTTTTT.